The 20 T cell receptor beta chains given below trace back to one sample, sequenced in a study of CD8+CD57+ T cells in acquired aplastic anemia. CDR3 and TCR beta VDJ profiling relied on genomic DNA as the template. A single record per CDR3 protein comes from TCRdb applying MiXCR to the reads. The data contain about 420,000 distinct CDR3 sequences, 55% to 70% of them singletons. The sample taken for sequencing was sorted CD4+, CD8+, or CD8+CD57+ T cells (not recorded which) from PBMCs. The receptors shown here come from a human donor in good health, serving as a control.

This clonotype has ten or more counts. The chain carries TRBV20-1 and TRBJ1-4; unclear D gene. Trimming stripped 7 bases from V and 2 bases from J, with 5 bases between. Germline CDR1 and CDR2: DFQATT and SNEGSKA (reference sequence). This CDR3 has 11 residues. In DNA, the CDR3 is TGCAGTGTCCTGACTAATGAAAAACTGTTTTTT. Its protein product is CSVLTNEKLFF.

This clonotype was counted once. One junction end does not reproduce the germline sequence, and a read error may be involved. The rearrangement joins TRBV7-2 to TRBJ2-3; D is possibly TRBD2 (5 bases). Germline V gene lookup returns CDR1 SGHTA and CDR2 FQGNSA. CDR3 length equals 18 residues. CDR3 sequence: CASSSHGGVGSEADTQYF. The CDR3 coding sequence is TGTGCCAGTAGCTCCCACGGAGGCGTAGGGTCTGAGGCTGATACGCAGTATTTT.

A note on this clonotype: The junction departs from germline at one end; a sequencing error may be responsible. The CDR3 region has the DNA TGTGCCAGCAGGGGGGGAAGCGGAGCCTATAATTCCACCCTCGACTTT. Translated: CASRGGSGAYNSTLDF. This chain joins TRBV19 and TRBJ1-6; 7 nucleotides match TRBD1. The CDR3 runs to 16 residues. CDR1 is LNHDA, CDR2 SQIVND, per germline (reference sequence). The full variable domain, its missing parts supplied by reference TRBV19 and TRBJ1-6, is DGGITQSPKYLFRKEGQNVTLSCEQNLNHDAMYWYRQDPGQGLRLIYYSQIVNDFQKGDIAEGYSVSREKKESFPLTVTSAQKNPTAFYLCASRGGSGAYNSTLDFGNGTRLTVT.

On this clonotype: The germline gene is not matched at one end of the junction; a read error may be the cause. The V and J genes are TRBV7-2 and TRBJ1-5, with D perhaps TRBD1 (5 bases). Germline V gene sequence: CDR1 SGHTA, CDR2 FQGNSA. The CDR3 has 14 amino acids. CDR3 DNA: TGTGCCAGCAGCTTAGGCGCGGGGGTACCGCTCGCCAATTTT. Protein: CASSLGAGVPLANF.

The chain joins TRBV7-8 to TRBJ1-3; 7 bases map to TRBD1. Germline V lookup: CDR1 SGHVS, CDR2 FQNEAQ. Losses at the gene ends were 5 bases for V and 4 bases for J; bases not matched to a gene: 11. This CDR3 comprises 16 residues. The CDR3 protein is CASSAVGGLSGNTIYF. CDR3 coding DNA: TGTGCCAGCAGCGCAGTAGGGGGCCTCTCCGGAAACACCATATATTTT. Looking up the rest from reference TRBV7-8 and TRBJ1-3 gives the full variable domain: GAGVSQSPRYKVAKRGQDVALRCDPISGHVSLFWYQQALGQGPEFLTYFQNEAQLDKSGLPSDRFFAERPEGSVSTLKIQRTQQEDSAVYLCASSAVGGLSGNTIYFGEGSWLTVV.

The CDR3 here is CASSIGRDCDQHFEHF. CDR3 in DNA: TGTGCCAGTAGTATTGGCAGGGACTGCGACCAGCACTTCGAGCATTTT. The chain couples TRBV19 to TRBJ1-5; TRBD1 is a possible D gene (5 bases). Trimming took off 3 bases at V and 14 bases at J, with 26 bases between the two ends. Germline V gives CDR1 LNHDA, CDR2 SQIVND (reference sequence). The CDR3 spans 16 residues.

About this clonotype itself: The conserved closing phenylalanine or tryptophan is absent in this CDR3, likely reflecting a read error. The DNA is omitted, as the CDR3 cannot be located on it reliably, and the CDR3 follows TCRdb's listing. This chain joins TRBV7-9 and TRBJ1-2; the table gives TRBD1 as D, unverified against the DNA. The CDR3 has 13 residues if both end residues are counted. The V gene's germline CDR1 is SEHNR and CDR2 FQNEAQ (reference sequence). CDR3 in amino acids: CASSSTGTGRLAS.

The CDR3 loop is CSSRGVYEQYF. Written as DNA, the CDR3 is TGCAGCTCCCGAGGAGTCTACGAGCAGTACTTC. V gene TRBV20-1 combines with J gene TRBJ2-7; D call uncertain. CDR1 and CDR2 from the germline V gene are DFQATT and SNEGSKA (reference sequence). CDR3 length: 11 amino acids.

The chain uses TRBV7-3 and TRBJ1-6, with D possibly being TRBD1 (5 bases). The CDR3 length is 15 residues. CDR1 is SGHTA, CDR2 FQGTGA, per germline. The V gene lost 5 bases and the J gene lost 3 bases, with 11 bases spanning the gap. CDR3 loop: CASSPATVYNSPLHF. DNA of the CDR3: TGTGCCAGCAGCCCCGCGACAGTCTATAATTCACCCCTCCACTTT. Combining the CDR3 with reference TRBV7-3 and TRBJ1-6 gives the whole variable domain GAGVSQTPSNKVTEKGKYVELRCDPISGHTALYWYRQSLGQGPEFLIYFQGTGAADDSGLPNDRFFAVRPEGSVSTLKIQRTERGDSAVYLCASSPATVYNSPLHFGNGTRLTVT.

Turning to this clonotype: The CDR3 does not end in the conserved phenylalanine or tryptophan, so this is likely a read error. The DNA is omitted, as the CDR3 cannot be located on it reliably, and the CDR3 follows TCRdb's listing. The chain combines TRBV7-3 with TRBJ2-1; the table assigns TRBD2, which was not confirmed against the DNA. Germline CDR1 reads SGHTA; CDR2 reads FQGTGA. The CDR3 length equals 13 residues, ends included. The CDR3 sequence is CASSFAPSGASTD.

The chain joins TRBV12-5 to TRBJ1-2; a weak D match, TRBD1 (5 bases). The CDR3 contains 15 residues. Germline CDR1 is LGHNT and CDR2 is FRNRAP. Trimming took off 8 bases at V and 8 bases at J, with 24 bases between the two ends. This CDR3 reads CASSLWSGWGMGYTF. Here the CDR3 DNA reads TGTGCTAGTAGCCTGTGGTCAGGATGGGGGATGGGCTACACCTTC.

This chain links TRBV5-4 with TRBJ2-7; D unclear. Trimming removed 4 bases from V and 6 bases from J, with 14 bases in between. This CDR3 is built from 13 residues. The V gene's germline CDR1 is SGHNT and CDR2 YYREEE (reference sequence). The CDR3 coding sequence is TGTGCCAGCAGCCGGACCGCTTCTTTCGAGCAGTACTTC. Its protein product is CASSRTASFEQYF. Based on the CDR3 plus reference TRBV5-4 and TRBJ2-7, the full variable domain is ETGVTQSPTHLIKTRGQQVTLRCSSQSGHNTVSWYQQALGQGPQFIFQYYREEENGRGNFPPRFSGLQFPNYSSELNVNALELDDSALYLCASSRTASFEQYFGPGTRLTVT.

This rearrangement joins TRBV9 to TRBJ1-1; TRBD1 is a possible D gene (5 bases). V lost 4 bases to trimming and J lost 12 bases, with 25 bases between them. The CDR3 consists of 15 residues. From germline, CDR1 is SGDLS and CDR2 YYNGEE. The CDR3 region is CASSPLPRVYTETFF. As DNA, the CDR3 is TGTGCCAGCAGCCCTCTACCCAGGGTGTATACGGAAACTTTCTTT.

This clonotype was detected only once. The J gene is TRBJ2-7, the V gene TRBV19; weak D call: TRBD1 (6 bases). The CDR3 length is 14 residues. Germline V gene lookup returns CDR1 LNHDA and CDR2 SQIVND (reference sequence). The V end was cut by 3 bases, the J end by 3 bases, with 12 bases between. The CDR3 protein is CASSMMNRVYEQYF. CDR3 bases: TGTGCCAGTAGTATGATGAACAGGGTCTACGAGCAGTACTTC.

Worth noting for this clonotype: At one end the junction does not follow the germline gene, possibly because of a read error. The chain employs TRBV9 and TRBJ1-6, with a weak D call TRBD1 (5 bases). The CDR3 contains 13 residues. Looked up from germline, CDR1 is SGDLS and CDR2 is YYNGEE. The CDR3 loop is CASSVSGLVYDQF. Here the CDR3 DNA reads TGTGCCAGCAGCGTGTCGGGACTAGTCTACGACCAGTTT.

This clonotype was counted ten times or more. The chain employs TRBV20-1 and TRBJ2-5; 9 bases align to TRBD2. The CDR3 is 15 amino acids. Germline CDR1 and CDR2: DFQATT and SNEGSKA (reference sequence). The CDR3 nucleotides read TGCAGCCCTAGAATAAGGCGGGGGGGCCGGGAGACCCAGTACTTC. Its protein product is CSPRIRRGGRETQYF.

V usage is TRBV9 and J usage is TRBJ1-2, with a possible D match to TRBD1 (6 bases). This CDR3 is 16 amino acids long. Germline loops: CDR1 SGDLS, CDR2 YYNGEE. V was pared by 0 bases and J by 9 bases, with 21 bases between. CDR3 DNA: TGTGCCAGCAGCGTAGACGGCGGGGGCGTCGGCTACAGCTACACCTTC. Its protein is CASSVDGGGVGYSYTF. The variable domain in full, with the rest retrieved from reference TRBV9 and TRBJ1-2, is DSGVTQTPKHLITATGQRVTLRCSPRSGDLSVYWYQQSLDQGLQFLIQYYNGEERAKGNILERFSAQQFPDLHSELNLSSLELGDSALYFCASSVDGGGVGYSYTFGSGTRLTVV.

The rearrangement uses TRBV2 and TRBJ2-5, with a tentative D call TRBD1 (6 bases). This CDR3 comprises 14 residues. Deletions cut 6 bases from V and 7 bases from J, with 18 bases between. Per germline, CDR1 SNHLY and CDR2 FYNNEI. The CDR3 nucleotides are TGTGCCAGCAGACGAAGACAGGACCATCTGACCCAGTACTTC. This sequence encodes CASRRRQDHLTQYF.

Worth noting for this clonotype: As the CDR3 is not closed by the conserved phenylalanine or tryptophan, this likely results from a read error. The limits of the CDR3 on the DNA are not certain, so only TCRdb's listed CDR3 is given. J is TRBJ2-3 and V is TRBV9; TRBD1 is the table's D call, not checked against the DNA. Germline V gene lookup returns CDR1 SGDLS and CDR2 YYNGEE. The CDR3 is 13 residues long, counting both termini. The CDR3 spells CASSFRATERSPL.

Note on this clonotype: A read error is possible here, since a much larger clone lies one base away. This chain connects TRBV14 to TRBJ2-7; 7 bases map to TRBD1. In germline, CDR1 is SGHDN, CDR2 FVKESK. The CDR3 runs to 17 residues. Trimming removed 4 bases from V and 5 bases from J; junction bases left unmatched: 17. The CDR3 region has the DNA TGTGCCAGCAGCCCCAGAAGACCAGGGACAGAAGCCCACGAGCAGTACTTC. Translated: CASSPRRPGTEAHEQYF.